The text below deals with one T cell receptor beta chain. Its antigen remains unidentified. The data derive from a study of CD8 T cells in ankylosing spondylitis. TCRdb ran MiXCR on the 5' RACE reads and lists one entry per CDR3 protein. This sample yields 650,000 to 800,000 distinct CDR3 sequences, of which around 20% are seen a single time; roughly a fifth belongs to the top ten. Study-level results: For ankylosing spondylitis blood, a TCR beta motif of several highly homologous variants appeared characteristic.

This CDR3 has 17 amino acids. CDR1 and CDR2 from the germline V gene are SGDLS and YYNGEE. J gave up 7 bases and V 2 bases, and 13 bases lay outside the gene matches. This sequence was found in a male donor with ankylosing spondylitis. Sample: blood, either unsorted or a sorted T cell fraction (not recorded which). This sequence joins TRBV9 and TRBJ2-1; 9 nucleotides align to TRBD2. This CDR3 is CASSVEASGIGLNEQFF. The CDR3 DNA sequence: TGTGCCAGCAGCGTTGAGGCTAGCGGGATAGGTTTGAATGAGCAGTTCTTC.